Below are 22 T cell receptor beta chains sequenced from a single sample in a study of graft-versus-host responses after intestinal transplantation. These receptors lack a known antigen. The table came from immunoSEQ multiplex PCR; TCRdb's copy has only in-frame clones and leaves some out. The sample consists of approximately 82,000 clones, 91% of them appearing once. The material sequenced was unstimulated CD4+ T cells sorted from spleen or lymph node cells, taken before intestinal transplant. All receptors derive from a human donor who received an intestinal transplant.

CDR3 bases: TGTGCCAGCAGCGTAGGAGGGCGAGAGACCCAGTACTTC. Encoded protein: CASSVGGRETQYF. The V and J genes are TRBV9 and TRBJ2-5, with D possibly matching TRBD2 (5 bases). The CDR3 contains 13 residues. The V and J ends lost 0 bases and 4 bases respectively, with 7 bases between them. The V gene's germline CDR1 is SGDLS and CDR2 YYNGEE.

The rearrangement joins TRBV7-2 to TRBJ1-1; a possible D gene is TRBD1 (6 bases). This CDR3 has 15 residues. Germline CDR1 is SGHTA and CDR2 is FQGNSA. V lost 5 bases and J 5 bases, leaving 18 bases between the germline ends. As DNA, the CDR3 is TGTGCCAGCAGCCCCGTTGGGGGCGGGAGTACTGAAGCTTTCTTT. This encodes CASSPVGGGSTEAFF. Using reference TRBV7-2 and TRBJ1-1 for the parts outside the CDR3, the full variable domain is GAGVSQSPSNKVTEKGKDVELRCDPISGHTALYWYRQSLGQGLEFLIYFQGNSAPDKSGLPSDRFSAERTGGSVSTLTIQRTQQEDSAVYLCASSPVGGGSTEAFFGQGTRLTVV.

The chain has TRBV19 and TRBJ1-2; no reliable D call. Trimming removed 8 bases at V and 4 bases at J, with 14 bases between. Germline V lookup: CDR1 LNHDA, CDR2 SQIVND (reference sequence). CDR3 length: 13 residues. CDR3 DNA sequence: TGTGCCAGTTCCTCCGGAGGGTTCTATGGCTACACCTTC. It codes for CASSSGGFYGYTF.

The genes are TRBV5-1 and TRBJ2-5; 10 nucleotides line up with TRBD2. J lost 1 base, V lost 0 bases, and 3 bases had no gene match. Germline V gives CDR1 SGHRS, CDR2 YFSETQ. This CDR3 spans 16 amino acids. CDR3 residues: CASSLVPSGGQETQYF. CDR3 coding DNA: TGCGCCAGCAGCTTGGTGCCTAGCGGGGGCCAAGAGACCCAGTACTTC.

The rearrangement links TRBV4-3 to TRBJ2-3; TRBD2 agrees at 8 bases. CDR1 is LGHNA and CDR2 is YSLEER in the germline V gene. There are 16 residues in the CDR3. V was pared by 1 base and J by 6 bases, with 9 bases of the junction left unmatched. DNA of the CDR3: TGCGCCAGCAGCCAAGCGTACGGGGGGGCCTGGGATACGCAGTATTTT. Amino acids: CASSQAYGGAWDTQYF.

The chain carries TRBV7-2 and TRBJ2-3; 8 bases agree with TRBD2. V shed 1 base and J 5 bases; nucleotides not matched to a gene: 2. This CDR3 spans 14 amino acids. Germline CDR1 reads SGHTA; CDR2 reads FQGNSA. The chain's CDR3 is CASSLGAGGDTQYF. The CDR3 bases are TGTGCCAGCAGCTTAGGGGCGGGGGGAGATACGCAGTATTTT.

Regarding this clone: Sequence at one end of the junction differs from germline and may be a read error. The rearrangement joins TRBV7-2 to TRBJ2-7, with D possibly being TRBD1 (5 bases). Germline assignment: CDR1 SGHTA and CDR2 FQGNSA. The CDR3 contains 11 residues. The CDR3 protein is CANSLGAEQYF. CDR3 nucleotide sequence: TGTGCCAACAGCTTAGGGGCAGAGCAGTACTTC. Full variable domain (remainder filled in from reference TRBV7-2 and TRBJ2-7): GAGVSQSPSNKVTEKGKDVELRCDPISGHTALYWYRQSLGQGLEFLIYFQGNSAPDKSGLPSDRFSAERTGGSVSTLTIQRTQQEDSAVYLCANSLGAEQYFGPGTRLTVT.

CDR3: CASSLIRGSEAFF. The CDR3 DNA is TGCGCCAGCAGCTTGATCAGGGGCTCAGAAGCTTTCTTT. This chain links TRBV5-1 with TRBJ1-1, with a possible D match to TRBD1 (6 bases). The CDR3 covers 13 residues. Germline V gene data show CDR1 as SGHRS and CDR2 as YFSETQ. V lost 1 base and J lost 8, with 12 bases in between.

The V gene is TRBV7-8, the J gene TRBJ2-1; D possibly corresponds to TRBD2 (6 bases). V gave up 5 bases and J gave up 1 base, with 15 bases separating them. This CDR3 has 16 amino acids. CDR1 is SGHVS, CDR2 FQNEAQ, per germline. DNA for the CDR3: TGTGCCAGCAGCCCCCATGGGACTGTATCCTACAATGAGCAGTTCTTC. As protein: CASSPHGTVSYNEQFF.

The J gene is TRBJ1-4, the V gene TRBV30, with 8 bases matching TRBD1. The V segment lost 1 base and the J segment 4 bases; nucleotides outside the gene matches: 5. This CDR3 region has 15 residues. In germline, CDR1 is GTSNPN, CDR2 SVGIG (reference sequence). CDR3 DNA: TGTGCCTGGAGTGGAGGACAGGGACTTAATGAAAAACTGTTTTTT. This gives the protein CAWSGGQGLNEKLFF.

The chain links TRBV7-8 to TRBJ2-2; D is possibly TRBD2 (5 bases). Germline V CDR1 and CDR2: SGHVS, FQNEAQ. The CDR3 runs 16 residues. Trimming cost V 5 bases and J 3 bases, with 16 bases left between them. The chain's CDR3 is CASSPSRDGDTGELFF. DNA of the CDR3: TGTGCCAGCAGCCCTAGTCGCGACGGGGACACCGGGGAGCTGTTTTTT.

The chain is built from TRBV2 and TRBJ2-2; 14 nucleotides match TRBD2. This CDR3 contains 17 residues. J lost 3 bases, V lost 7 bases, and 7 bases had no gene match. CDR1 is SNHLY, CDR2 FYNNEI, per germline. The CDR3 here is CASKRTSGGNDTGELFF. The CDR3 DNA reads TGTGCCAGCAAGAGGACTAGCGGGGGGAACGACACCGGGGAGCTGTTTTTT.

V usage is TRBV30 and J usage is TRBJ1-2, with D perhaps TRBD1 (5 bases). CDR3 length: 12 amino acids. Germline assignment: CDR1 GTSNPN and CDR2 SVGIG (reference sequence). Trimming took off 2 bases at V and 8 bases at J, with 12 bases between the two ends. CDR3 sequence reads: CAWSSKGQGYTF. The CDR3 coding sequence is TGTGCCTGGAGTTCCAAGGGGCAGGGCTACACCTTC.

The chain links TRBV7-6 to TRBJ2-2, with D possibly TRBD1 on 5 matching bases. Trimming stripped 1 base from V and 2 bases from J, with 8 bases between. CDR3 length: 15 residues. The V gene's germline CDR1 is SGHVS and CDR2 FNYEAQ. The CDR3 spells CASSLGTLNTGELFF. CDR3 coding DNA: TGTGCCAGCAGCTTAGGGACACTCAACACCGGGGAGCTGTTTTTT.

V usage is TRBV10-3 and J usage is TRBJ2-5; tentative D call: TRBD1 (6 bases). In germline, CDR1 is ENHRY, CDR2 SYGVKD. V was cut by 5 bases and J by 5 bases, with 18 bases left in between. This CDR3 is 15 amino acids long. The CDR3 sequence is CAISNRDLVGETQYF. The DNA of the CDR3 is TGTGCCATCAGTAACAGGGACCTGGTTGGCGAGACCCAGTACTTC.

This clone has a single count. The chain couples TRBV15 to TRBJ2-5; D not resolved. The CDR3 has 14 residues. V lost 0 bases, J lost 1 base, and 6 bases lay in between. Per germline, CDR1 LNHNV and CDR2 YYDKDF (reference sequence). CDR3 sequence (DNA): TGTGCCACCAGCAGAGAGCGGTTCCAAGAGACCCAGTACTTC. Translating gives CATSRERFQETQYF.

J is TRBJ2-1 and V is TRBV5-4; 8 bases are shared with TRBD2. Germline V lookup: CDR1 SGHNT, CDR2 YYREEE (reference sequence). This CDR3 has 16 amino acids. V gave up 0 bases and J gave up 6 bases; unmatched junction bases: 8. In nucleotides, the CDR3 is TGTGCCAGCAGCTTGGGGCCAGCGGGGGAGGGCAATGAGCAGTTCTTC. Translation gives CASSLGPAGEGNEQFF.

The table lists this clone with a count of one. The V and J genes are TRBV7-2 and TRBJ2-7; maybe TRBD1 (7 bases). Germline V CDR1 and CDR2: SGHTA, FQGNSA. The ends were cut back, 5 bases at V and 2 bases at J, with 13 bases in the middle. The CDR3 contains 14 residues. The CDR3 coding sequence is TGTGCCAGCAGCAAAGGGGGGACAGCCTACGAGCAGTACTTC. As protein: CASSKGGTAYEQYF.

This clone has just one count. This chain uses TRBV11-2 with TRBJ2-5; D is perhaps TRBD1 (5 bases). Per the germline V gene, CDR1 is SGHAT and CDR2 is FQNNGV. CDR3 length equals 14 residues. V gave up 1 base and J gave up 9 bases, with 15 bases separating them. CDR3: CASSLVPPTGPQYF. The DNA of the CDR3 is TGTGCCAGCAGCTTAGTCCCTCCTACAGGACCCCAGTACTTC.

This chain connects TRBV19 to TRBJ2-7; TRBD2 aligns across 9 bases. With 1 base clipped from V and 4 bases from J, the junction kept 11 bases outside the gene matches. Germline loops: CDR1 LNHDA, CDR2 SQIVND (reference sequence). The CDR3 spans 17 residues. For the CDR3, the DNA is TGTGCCAGTAGTATAGGTGGCCCAGCGGGGGGAACGTACGAGCAGTACTTC. It is translated as CASSIGGPAGGTYEQYF.

V usage is TRBV4-3 and J usage is TRBJ2-4, with 7 bases lining up with TRBD2. The germline CDR1 and CDR2 sequences are LGHNA and YSLEER. The CDR3 length is 18 residues. Trimming took 0 bases from V and 0 from J; bases not matched to a gene: 8. CDR3 region: CASSQDAGGGIAKNIQYF. The DNA for the CDR3 is TGCGCCAGCAGCCAAGATGCTGGCGGGGGTATAGCCAAAAACATTCAGTACTTC.

This chain connects TRBV21-1 to TRBJ2-3; TRBD2 reflects the table's D call only, with no check against the DNA. TRBV21-1 is classified as a pseudogene. The CDR3 covers 12 residues. CDR3 residues: CASSRGEDTQYF. The CDR3 coding sequence is TGTGCCAGCAGCAGGGGAGAAGATACGCAGTATTTT.